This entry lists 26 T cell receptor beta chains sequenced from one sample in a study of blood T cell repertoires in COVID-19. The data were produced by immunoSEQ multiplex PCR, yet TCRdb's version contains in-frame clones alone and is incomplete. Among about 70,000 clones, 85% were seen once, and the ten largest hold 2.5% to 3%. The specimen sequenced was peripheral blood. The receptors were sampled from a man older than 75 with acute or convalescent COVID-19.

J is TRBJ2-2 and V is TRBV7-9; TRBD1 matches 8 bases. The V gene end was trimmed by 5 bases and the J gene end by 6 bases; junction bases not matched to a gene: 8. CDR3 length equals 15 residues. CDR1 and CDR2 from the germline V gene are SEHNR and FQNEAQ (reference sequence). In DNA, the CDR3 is TGTGCCAGCAGCATATGGACAGGGAAAGCCGGGGAGCTGTTTTTT. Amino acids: CASSIWTGKAGELFF.

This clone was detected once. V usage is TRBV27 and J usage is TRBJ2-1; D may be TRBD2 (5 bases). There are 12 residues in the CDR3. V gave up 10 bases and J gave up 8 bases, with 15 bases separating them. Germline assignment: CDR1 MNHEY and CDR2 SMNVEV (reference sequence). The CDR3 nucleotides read TGTGCCACCGGAGGTAGCTCATATGAGCAGTTCTTC. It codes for CATGGSSYEQFF.

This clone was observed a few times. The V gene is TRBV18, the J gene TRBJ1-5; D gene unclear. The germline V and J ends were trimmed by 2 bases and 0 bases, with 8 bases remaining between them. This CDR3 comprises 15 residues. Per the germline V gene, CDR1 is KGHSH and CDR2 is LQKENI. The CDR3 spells CASSPTGVSNQPQHF. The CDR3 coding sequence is TGTGCCAGCTCACCAACGGGTGTTAGCAATCAGCCCCAGCATTTT.

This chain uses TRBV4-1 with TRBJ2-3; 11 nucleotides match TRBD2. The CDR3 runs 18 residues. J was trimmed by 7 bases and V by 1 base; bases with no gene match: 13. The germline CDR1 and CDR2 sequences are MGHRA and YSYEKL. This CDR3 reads CASSQAFGTSGSGNTQYF. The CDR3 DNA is TGCGCCAGCAGCCAAGCATTCGGTACTAGCGGGAGTGGAAATACGCAGTATTTT.

The DNA of the CDR3 is TGCGCCAGCAGCGATAGGACAGGGGGCTCGGGCTCACCCCTCCACTTT. This translates into CASSDRTGGSGSPLHF. This chain joins TRBV5-1 and TRBJ1-6, with 11 bases lining up with TRBD1. V dropped 4 bases and J dropped 10; count of bases not matched to a gene: 10. The CDR3 covers 16 residues. Germline CDR1 reads SGHRS; CDR2 reads YFSETQ.

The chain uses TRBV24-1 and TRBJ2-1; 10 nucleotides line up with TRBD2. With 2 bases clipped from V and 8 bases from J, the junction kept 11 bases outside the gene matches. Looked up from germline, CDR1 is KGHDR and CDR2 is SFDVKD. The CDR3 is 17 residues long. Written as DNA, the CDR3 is TGTGCCACCAGTGATTCCGCACCTAGCGGGAGTAGAGATGAGCAGTTCTTC. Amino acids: CATSDSAPSGSRDEQFF.

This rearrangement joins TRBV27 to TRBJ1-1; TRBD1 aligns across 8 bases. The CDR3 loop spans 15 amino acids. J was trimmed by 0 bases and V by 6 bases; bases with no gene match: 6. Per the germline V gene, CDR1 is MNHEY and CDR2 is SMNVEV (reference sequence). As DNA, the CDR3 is TGTGCCAGCAGCGGGGACAGGATTATGAACACTGAAGCTTTCTTT. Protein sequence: CASSGDRIMNTEAFF.

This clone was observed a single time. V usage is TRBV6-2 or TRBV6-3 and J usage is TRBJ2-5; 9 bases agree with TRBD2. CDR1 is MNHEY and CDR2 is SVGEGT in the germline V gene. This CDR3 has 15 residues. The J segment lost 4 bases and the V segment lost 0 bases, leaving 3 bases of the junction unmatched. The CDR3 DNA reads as TGTGCCAGCAGTTACTCATCGACTAGCGGAGAGACCCAGTACTTC. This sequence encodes CASSYSSTSGETQYF.

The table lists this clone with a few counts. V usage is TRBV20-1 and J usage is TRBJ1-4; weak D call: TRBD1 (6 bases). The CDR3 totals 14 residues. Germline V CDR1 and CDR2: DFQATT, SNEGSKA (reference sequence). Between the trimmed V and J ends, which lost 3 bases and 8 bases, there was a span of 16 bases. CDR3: CSASVPGADEKLFF. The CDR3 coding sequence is TGCAGTGCTAGTGTTCCAGGGGCGGACGAAAAACTGTTTTTT.

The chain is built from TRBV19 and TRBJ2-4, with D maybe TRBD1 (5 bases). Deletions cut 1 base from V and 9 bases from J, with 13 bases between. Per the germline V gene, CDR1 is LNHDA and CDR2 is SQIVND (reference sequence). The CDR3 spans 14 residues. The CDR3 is CASSIVAGMGIQYF. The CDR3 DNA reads TGTGCCAGTAGTATAGTCGCAGGGATGGGCATTCAGTACTTC.

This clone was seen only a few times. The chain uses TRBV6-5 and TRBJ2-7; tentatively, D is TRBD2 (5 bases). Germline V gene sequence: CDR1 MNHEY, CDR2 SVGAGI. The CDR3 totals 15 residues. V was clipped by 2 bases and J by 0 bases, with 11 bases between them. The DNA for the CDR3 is TGTGCCAGCAGTTACGCGGGTTGGACCTCCTACGAGCAGTACTTC. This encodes CASSYAGWTSYEQYF.

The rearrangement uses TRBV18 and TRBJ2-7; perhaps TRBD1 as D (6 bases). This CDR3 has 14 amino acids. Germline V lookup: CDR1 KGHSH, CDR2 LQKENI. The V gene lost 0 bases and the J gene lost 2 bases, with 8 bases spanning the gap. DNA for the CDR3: TGTGCCAGCTCACCACCGGACAGTACCTACGAGCAGTACTTC. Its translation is CASSPPDSTYEQYF.

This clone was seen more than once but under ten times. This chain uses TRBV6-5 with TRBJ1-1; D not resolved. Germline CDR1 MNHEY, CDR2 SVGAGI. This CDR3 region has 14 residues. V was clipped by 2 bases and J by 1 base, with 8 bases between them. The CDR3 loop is CASSYLRKNTEAFF. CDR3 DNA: TGTGCCAGCAGTTACCTGAGGAAGAACACTGAAGCTTTCTTT.

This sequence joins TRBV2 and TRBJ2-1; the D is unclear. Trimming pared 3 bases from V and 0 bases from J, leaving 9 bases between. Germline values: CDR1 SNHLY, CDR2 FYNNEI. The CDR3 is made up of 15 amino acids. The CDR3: CASSDSWSSYNEQFF. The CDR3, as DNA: TGTGCCAGCAGTGATTCTTGGAGCTCCTACAATGAGCAGTTCTTC.

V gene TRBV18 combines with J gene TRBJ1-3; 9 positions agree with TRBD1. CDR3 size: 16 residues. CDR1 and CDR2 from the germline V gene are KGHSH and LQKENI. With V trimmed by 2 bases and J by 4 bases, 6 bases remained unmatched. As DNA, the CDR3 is TGTGCCAGCTCACCATCAACAGGGGGCACAGGAAACACCATATATTTT. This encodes CASSPSTGGTGNTIYF.

The CDR3 loop is CASSPTSSGIGELFF. The CDR3 DNA reads as TGTGCCAGCAGTCCTACTAGTAGCGGGATCGGGGAGCTGTTTTTT. The V gene is TRBV6-4, the J gene TRBJ2-2; 8 bases line up with TRBD2. CDR1 and CDR2 (germline): MRHNA, SNTAGT. V lost 5 bases to trimming and J lost 7 bases; unmatched junction nucleotides: 9. The CDR3 runs to 15 residues.

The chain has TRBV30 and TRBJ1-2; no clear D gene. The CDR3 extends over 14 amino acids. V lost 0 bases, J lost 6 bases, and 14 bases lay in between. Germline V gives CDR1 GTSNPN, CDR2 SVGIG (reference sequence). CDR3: CAWSVKRVNHGYTF. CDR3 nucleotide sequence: TGTGCCTGGAGTGTTAAGCGAGTCAACCATGGCTACACCTTC.

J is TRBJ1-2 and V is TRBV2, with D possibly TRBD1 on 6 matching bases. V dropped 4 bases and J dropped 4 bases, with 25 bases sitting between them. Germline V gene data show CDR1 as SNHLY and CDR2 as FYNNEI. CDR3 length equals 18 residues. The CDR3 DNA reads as TGTGCCAGCAGTGTTCGGGTTCTAGGGGGGGCCAGTGGCTATGGCTACACCTTC. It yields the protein CASSVRVLGGASGYGYTF. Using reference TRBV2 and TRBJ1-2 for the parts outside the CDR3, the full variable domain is EPEVTQTPSHQVTQMGQEVILRCVPISNHLYFYWYRQILGQKVEFLVSFYNNEISEKSEIFDDQFSVERPDGSNFTLKIRSTKLEDSAMYFCASSVRVLGGASGYGYTFGSGTRLTVV.

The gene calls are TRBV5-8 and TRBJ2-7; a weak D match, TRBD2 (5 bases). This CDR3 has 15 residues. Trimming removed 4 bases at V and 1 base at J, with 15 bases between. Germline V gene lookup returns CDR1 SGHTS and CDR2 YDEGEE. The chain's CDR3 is CASSPRGRNSYEQYF. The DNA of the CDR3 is TGTGCCAGCAGCCCTCGGGGTCGGAATTCCTACGAGCAGTACTTC.

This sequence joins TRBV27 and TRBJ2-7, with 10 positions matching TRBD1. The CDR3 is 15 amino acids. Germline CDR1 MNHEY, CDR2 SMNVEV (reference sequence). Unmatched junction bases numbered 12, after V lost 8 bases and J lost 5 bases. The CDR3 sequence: CASGSWTGGSHEQYF. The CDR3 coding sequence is TGTGCCAGCGGCTCCTGGACAGGGGGGTCCCACGAGCAGTACTTC.

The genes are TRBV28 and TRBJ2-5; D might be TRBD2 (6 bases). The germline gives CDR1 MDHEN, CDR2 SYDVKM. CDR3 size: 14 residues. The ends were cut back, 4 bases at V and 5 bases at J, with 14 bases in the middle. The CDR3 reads CASSSGAGRETQYF. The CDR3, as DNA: TGTGCCAGCAGTTCCGGGGCGGGACGGGAGACCCAGTACTTC.

CDR3 region: CSVGQGISGNTIYF. CDR3 DNA: TGCAGCGTCGGACAGGGAATTAGTGGAAACACCATATATTTT. The chain couples TRBV29-1 to TRBJ1-3, with TRBD1 identical over 8 bases. This CDR3 has 14 residues. Germline V lookup: CDR1 SQVTM, CDR2 ANQGSEA. Trimming removed 6 bases from V and 3 bases from J; junction bases left unmatched: 7.

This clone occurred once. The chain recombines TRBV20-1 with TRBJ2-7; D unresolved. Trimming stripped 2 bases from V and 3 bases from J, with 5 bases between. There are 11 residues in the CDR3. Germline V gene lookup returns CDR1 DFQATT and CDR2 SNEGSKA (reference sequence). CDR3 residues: CSARYNYEQYF. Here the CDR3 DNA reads TGCAGTGCTAGATACAACTACGAGCAGTACTTC.

CDR3 in DNA: TGTGCCAGCAGTCTAGGACAGGGGTCACTTTTTAGCTCTGGAAACACCATATATTTT. It encodes CASSLGQGSLFSSGNTIYF. V gene TRBV7-9 combines with J gene TRBJ1-3; 9 nucleotides align to TRBD1. This CDR3 region has 19 residues. V lost 6 bases, J lost 0 bases, and 15 bases stayed unmatched. CDR1 and CDR2 from the germline V gene are SEHNR and FQNEAQ (reference sequence).

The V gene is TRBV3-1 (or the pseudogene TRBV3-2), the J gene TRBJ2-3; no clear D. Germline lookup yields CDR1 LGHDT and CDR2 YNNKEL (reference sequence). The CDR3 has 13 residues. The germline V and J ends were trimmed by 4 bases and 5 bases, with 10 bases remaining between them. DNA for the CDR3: TGTGCCAGCAGCCGGAGAGATCGAGATACGCAGTATTTT. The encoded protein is CASSRRDRDTQYF.

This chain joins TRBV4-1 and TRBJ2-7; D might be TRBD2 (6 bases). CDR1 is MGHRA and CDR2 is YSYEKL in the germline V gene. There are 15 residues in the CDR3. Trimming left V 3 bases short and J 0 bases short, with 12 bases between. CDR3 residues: CASSQGRGPSYEQYF. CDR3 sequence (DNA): TGCGCCAGCAGCCAGGGGCGGGGTCCCTCCTACGAGCAGTACTTC.